The 17 T cell receptor beta chains listed next were all sequenced from one sample in a study of blood T cell repertoires in COVID-19. The data were produced by immunoSEQ multiplex PCR, yet TCRdb's version contains in-frame clones alone and is incomplete. The table lists about 240,000 clones, approximately 78% of them singletons. Specimen: peripheral blood. The source of these receptors is a woman aged 55-69 years with active or convalescent COVID-19.

The chain combines TRBV5-6 with TRBJ2-1; 11 bases match TRBD2. Trimming took 4 bases from V and 6 from J; bases not matched to a gene: 6. Germline CDR1 and CDR2: SGHDT and YYEEEE. This CDR3 is 15 amino acids long. The DNA for the CDR3 is TGTGCCAGCAGCCAACTAGCGGGGGCCCTCAATGAGCAGTTCTTC. This encodes CASSQLAGALNEQFF.

The chain employs TRBV6-2 or TRBV6-3 and TRBJ2-7; D uncertain. The ends were cut back, 4 bases at V and 0 bases at J, with 7 bases in the middle. The CDR3 spans 13 residues. Germline assignment: CDR1 MNHEY and CDR2 SVGEGT. The CDR3 nucleotides read TGTGCCAGCAGTTTGGGCAGCTCCTACGAGCAGTACTTC. It encodes CASSLGSSYEQYF.

A few counts support this clone. The rearrangement joins TRBV6-2 or TRBV6-3 to TRBJ1-5; D is ambiguous. V lost 6 bases to trimming and J lost 2 bases, with 17 bases between them. The V gene's germline CDR1 is MNHEY and CDR2 SVGEGT. The CDR3 is made up of 16 amino acids. The CDR3 is CASSPSFISGNQPQHF. Here the CDR3 DNA reads TGTGCCAGCAGCCCTAGCTTTATATCTGGCAATCAGCCCCAGCATTTT.

Only a few counts were recorded for this clone. This chain uses TRBV24-1 with TRBJ1-1; D remains ambiguous. CDR1 KGHDR and CDR2 SFDVKD come from the germline V gene. V lost 3 bases, J lost 8 bases, and 12 bases lay in between. The CDR3 is made up of 13 amino acids. The CDR3 loop reads CATSDATTGEAFF. As DNA, the CDR3 is TGTGCCACCAGTGATGCAACCACCGGGGAAGCTTTCTTT.

The chain recombines TRBV5-4 with TRBJ1-2; a possible D gene is TRBD1 (6 bases). Trimming took off 4 bases at V and 0 bases at J, with 13 bases between the two ends. The CDR3 loop spans 15 amino acids. CDR1 is SGHNT, CDR2 YYREEE, per germline (reference sequence). The CDR3 protein is CASSIDRRANYGYTF. The CDR3 nucleotides read TGTGCCAGCAGCATCGACAGGAGAGCTAACTATGGCTACACCTTC.

The chain's CDR3 is CASSPGGTTGELFF. CDR3 bases: TGTGCCAGCAGCCCAGGGGGAACCACCGGGGAGCTGTTTTTT. This chain uses TRBV7-9 with TRBJ2-2; 7 nucleotides agree with TRBD1. V lost 5 bases, J lost 4 bases, and 4 bases stayed unmatched. CDR3 size: 14 residues. Germline CDR1 and CDR2: SEHNR and FQNEAQ (reference sequence).

V usage is TRBV28 and J usage is TRBJ1-6, with 8 nucleotides matching TRBD1. This CDR3 comprises 16 residues. Germline CDR1 is MDHEN and CDR2 is SYDVKM. J was trimmed by 10 bases and V by 4 bases; bases with no gene match: 12. The CDR3 sequence: CASSSWTGKSSSPLHF. CDR3 bases: TGTGCCAGCAGTTCCTGGACAGGGAAGTCCAGCTCACCCCTCCACTTT.

V usage is TRBV6-6 and J usage is TRBJ1-6; D possibly corresponds to TRBD1 (5 bases). V lost 7 bases and J lost 7, with 11 bases in between. Germline V gene data show CDR1 as MNHNY and CDR2 as SVGAGI (reference sequence). The CDR3 is 13 residues long. CDR3 in amino acids: CASTARDNSPLHF. In DNA form, the CDR3 reads TGTGCCAGCACCGCGCGGGACAATTCACCCCTCCACTTT.

V is TRBV19 and J is TRBJ2-6; D is possibly TRBD1 (5 bases). V lost 6 bases to trimming and J lost 0 bases, with 15 bases between them. This CDR3 region has 17 residues. The germline V gene encodes CDR1 LNHDA and CDR2 SQIVND (reference sequence). CDR3 residues: CASRLAGLLSGANVLTF. The CDR3 DNA is TGTGCCAGTAGGCTGGCAGGGCTACTCTCTGGGGCCAACGTCCTGACTTTC.

The rearrangement links TRBV12-5 to TRBJ2-1; 10 nucleotides match TRBD2. The germline gives CDR1 LGHNT, CDR2 FRNRAP. The CDR3 totals 14 residues. V shed 2 bases and J 8 bases; nucleotides not matched to a gene: 3. The CDR3 reads CASGLTSGEDEQFF. The CDR3, as DNA: TGTGCTAGTGGTTTGACTAGCGGGGAAGATGAGCAGTTCTTC.

The rearrangement uses TRBV6-5 and TRBJ1-2, with D tentatively TRBD1 (5 bases). Germline values: CDR1 MNHEY, CDR2 SVGAGI. The CDR3 totals 14 residues. With 6 bases removed from V and 4 bases from J, the gap between germline ends came to 15 bases. The chain's CDR3 is CASSLMTDFYGYTF. CDR3 coding DNA: TGTGCCAGCAGCCTTATGACAGACTTCTATGGCTACACCTTC.

The chain carries TRBV9 and TRBJ1-2; 7 nucleotides line up with TRBD1. Germline CDR1 SGDLS, CDR2 YYNGEE. This CDR3 comprises 15 residues. The J segment lost 2 bases and the V segment lost 0 bases, leaving 4 bases of the junction unmatched. In nucleotides, the CDR3 is TGTGCCAGCAGCGTAGAAACAGGGGCGAACTATGGCTACACCTTC. It codes for CASSVETGANYGYTF.

V usage is TRBV12-5 and J usage is TRBJ2-7; 7 nucleotides agree with TRBD2. The V segment lost 2 bases and the J segment 8 bases; nucleotides outside the gene matches: 3. CDR1 LGHNT and CDR2 FRNRAP come from the germline V gene. The CDR3 is 12 amino acids. The CDR3 coding sequence is TGTGCTAGTGGTTTGTTGGGAGGGAAGCAGTACTTC. Its translation is CASGLLGGKQYF.

About this clone: The same CDR3 arises from other DNA sequences in this sample as well. The chain carries TRBV19 and TRBJ1-5; D remains ambiguous. The CDR3 extends over 13 amino acids. CDR1 and CDR2 (germline): LNHDA, SQIVND (reference sequence). V lost 8 bases and J lost 0, with 8 bases in between. CDR3: CASSDYSNQPQHF. The CDR3 region has the DNA TGTGCCAGTTCTGACTATAGCAATCAGCCCCAGCATTTT.

This chain connects TRBV30 to TRBJ1-5, with a weak D call TRBD1 (6 bases). Deletions cut 2 bases from V and 3 bases from J, with 14 bases between. Germline CDR1 is GTSNPN and CDR2 is SVGIG (reference sequence). This CDR3 is 15 amino acids long. CDR3 DNA sequence: TGTGCCTGGAGTCCCGGGGGGGCTCCCAATCAGCCCCAGCATTTT. Its translation is CAWSPGGAPNQPQHF.

The chain employs TRBV18 and TRBJ1-2; 7 bases map to TRBD1. The CDR3 contains 14 residues. CDR1 and CDR2 (germline): KGHSH, LQKENI. With V trimmed by 6 bases and J by 2 bases, 6 bases remained unmatched. CDR3 DNA sequence: TGTGCCAGCTCGCCCGGACAGGCGAACTATGGCTACACCTTC. It is translated as CASSPGQANYGYTF.

The chain is built from TRBV11-1 and TRBJ1-1; TRBD1 matches at 8 bases. Germline lookup yields CDR1 SGHAT and CDR2 FQDESV (reference sequence). The CDR3 length is 15 residues. V shed 3 bases, J shed 1 base, and the junction held 4 bases outside the gene matches. DNA for the CDR3: TGTGCCAGCAGCTTGGCGACAGGGGCGAACACTGAAGCTTTCTTT. Translation: CASSLATGANTEAFF. Combining the CDR3 with reference TRBV11-1 and TRBJ1-1 gives the whole variable domain EAEVAQSPRYKITEKSQAVAFWCDPISGHATLYWYRQILGQGPELLVQFQDESVVDDSQLPKDRFSAERLKGVDSTLKIQPAELGDSAMYLCASSLATGANTEAFFGQGTRLTVV.